These 8 T cell receptor beta chains share one sample of origin, sequenced in a study of T cells in localized non-small cell lung cancer. Clones were read by immunoSEQ multiplex PCR, and TCRdb kept only the in-frame ones, dropping some. The repertoire holds several thousand clones, with around nine tenths as singletons. Sequencing used peripheral blood, obtained before any cancer treatment. These receptors were collected from a female donor older than 55 with stage II squamous cell lung carcinoma.

The rearrangement joins TRBV7-9 to TRBJ1-1, with unresolved D. This CDR3 has 16 residues. Looked up from germline, CDR1 is SEHNR and CDR2 is FQNEAQ (reference sequence). The germline V and J ends were trimmed by 5 bases and 5 bases, with 21 bases remaining between them. The CDR3 DNA is TGTGCCAGCAGCCCCCGGGGTACGTGGGAAAGTACTGAAGCTTTCTTT. Protein: CASSPRGTWESTEAFF.

The chain employs TRBV7-8 and TRBJ1-1; D ambiguous. The germline V and J ends were trimmed by 4 bases and 1 base, with 13 bases remaining between them. In germline, CDR1 is SGHVS, CDR2 FQNEAQ. This CDR3 region has 15 residues. The CDR3 sequence is CASSSLGRGNTEAFF. DNA of the CDR3: TGTGCCAGCAGCTCCCTCGGCCGGGGGAACACTGAAGCTTTCTTT. Using reference TRBV7-8 and TRBJ1-1 for the parts outside the CDR3, the full variable domain is GAGVSQSPRYKVAKRGQDVALRCDPISGHVSLFWYQQALGQGPEFLTYFQNEAQLDKSGLPSDRFFAERPEGSVSTLKIQRTQQEDSAVYLCASSSLGRGNTEAFFGQGTRLTVV.

The chain joins TRBV9 to TRBJ1-3; 10 positions agree with TRBD1. Germline values: CDR1 SGDLS, CDR2 YYNGEE. V lost 0 bases and J lost 6; bases outside the gene matches: 9. The CDR3 runs 17 residues. The CDR3, as DNA: TGTGCCAGCAGCGTAGAGGGAAGGGGACAGGGGCAAAACACCATATATTTT. The encoded protein is CASSVEGRGQGQNTIYF.

This clone was observed a single time. The chain carries TRBV4-1 and TRBJ1-3, with D tentatively TRBD1 (5 bases). In germline, CDR1 is MGHRA, CDR2 YSYEKL. V was pared by 3 bases and J by 0 bases, with 15 bases between. CDR3 size: 17 residues. The CDR3 here is CASSHGEWGISGNTIYF. The DNA of the CDR3 is TGCGCCAGCAGCCATGGGGAATGGGGGATCTCTGGAAACACCATATATTTT.

The rearrangement joins TRBV29-1 to TRBJ1-1, with D uncertain. There are 13 residues in the CDR3. Trimming took 7 bases from V and 1 from J, leaving 13 bases between them. Germline V gene sequence: CDR1 SQVTM, CDR2 ANQGSEA. The CDR3 is CSAPYSGNTEAFF. The CDR3 DNA follows: TGCAGCGCCCCATACAGTGGGAACACTGAAGCTTTCTTT.

This sequence joins TRBV6-6 and TRBJ2-5; D possibly corresponds to TRBD2 (5 bases). Germline CDR1 MNHNY, CDR2 SVGAGI (reference sequence). This CDR3 has 15 residues. With 2 bases removed from V and 6 bases from J, the gap between germline ends came to 16 bases. The CDR3 coding sequence is TGTGCCAGCAGTTACGAGGCAGGTGGAGGTCAGACCCAGTACTTC. Amino acid sequence: CASSYEAGGGQTQYF.

The DNA of the CDR3 is TGTGCCACAGCAGGGGGCCTGAACACCGGGGAGCTGTTTTTT. Amino acid sequence: CATAGGLNTGELFF. The gene calls are TRBV19 and TRBJ2-2; 8 bases align to TRBD1. Unmatched junction bases numbered 5, after V lost 10 bases and J lost 1 base. Germline CDR1 reads LNHDA; CDR2 reads SQIVND (reference sequence). This CDR3 comprises 14 residues. The variable domain in full, completed from reference TRBV19 and TRBJ2-2, reads DGGITQSPKYLFRKEGQNVTLSCEQNLNHDAMYWYRQDPGQGLRLIYYSQIVNDFQKGDIAEGYSVSREKKESFPLTVTSAQKNPTAFYLCATAGGLNTGELFFGEGSRLTVL.

This sequence joins TRBV6-5 and TRBJ1-3; 7 bases fit TRBD1. The CDR3 has 13 residues. V lost 6 bases and J lost 4; bases outside the gene matches: 3. Germline assignment: CDR1 MNHEY and CDR2 SVGAGI. CDR3 in DNA: TGTGCCAGCAGCGCGGACAGGGGAAACACCATATATTTT. This gives the protein CASSADRGNTIYF.